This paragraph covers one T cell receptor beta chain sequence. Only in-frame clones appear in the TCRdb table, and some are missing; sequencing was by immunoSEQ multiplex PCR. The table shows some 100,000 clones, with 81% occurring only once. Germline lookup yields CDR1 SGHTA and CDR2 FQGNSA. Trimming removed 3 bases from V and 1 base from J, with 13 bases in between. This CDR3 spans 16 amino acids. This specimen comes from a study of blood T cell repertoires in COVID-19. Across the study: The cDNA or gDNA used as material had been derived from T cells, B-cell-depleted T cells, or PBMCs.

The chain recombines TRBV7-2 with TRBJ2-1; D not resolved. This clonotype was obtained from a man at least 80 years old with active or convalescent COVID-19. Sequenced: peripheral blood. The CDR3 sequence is CASSFAPVNSYNEQFF. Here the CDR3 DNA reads TGTGCCAGCAGCTTCGCGCCCGTCAATTCCTACAATGAGCAGTTCTTC. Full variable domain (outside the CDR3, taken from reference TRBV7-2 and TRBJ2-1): GAGVSQSPSNKVTEKGKDVELRCDPISGHTALYWYRQSLGQGLEFLIYFQGNSAPDKSGLPSDRFSAERTGGSVSTLTIQRTQQEDSAVYLCASSFAPVNSYNEQFFGPGTRLTVL.